Listed below are T cell receptor beta chains from one sample, sequenced in a study of blood T cell repertoires in COVID-19. The method was immunoSEQ multiplex PCR; TCRdb's version includes in-frame clones alone and lacks a portion of them. Of about 35,000 clones in the sample, almost 90% were seen once. The sequenced sample consisted of peripheral blood. The receptor set was obtained from a woman aged 65 to 85 with active COVID-19. The CDR3 runs from the conserved cysteine through the conserved F or W. Fields, in order: CDR3 protein, V gene, clone size. Expanded clones get a size class; other rows say once, few or many, or leave the size out.

cdr3_aa: CASSQDPTRGYTF
v_call: TRBV3-1/TRBV3-2
clone_size: once

cdr3_aa: CASSPLNRNNEKLFF
v_call: TRBV28
clone_size: -

cdr3_aa: CASSFGQGAPDTQYF
v_call: TRBV5-1
clone_size: -

cdr3_aa: CASSYSSTGLQDYGYTF
v_call: TRBV6-2/TRBV6-3
clone_size: few

cdr3_aa: CASSPRGTNTGELFF
v_call: TRBV7-3
clone_size: -

cdr3_aa: CASSLAGTGGHNEQFF
v_call: TRBV5-1
clone_size: -

cdr3_aa: CASTSPGYTGELFF
v_call: TRBV3-1/TRBV3-2
clone_size: -

cdr3_aa: CSVVAGGHSAGANVLTF
v_call: TRBV29-1
clone_size: -

cdr3_aa: CASSPGTSGFQETQYF
v_call: TRBV5-1
clone_size: -

cdr3_aa: CASSQDLLAATQYF
v_call: TRBV4-3
clone_size: -

cdr3_aa: CASSTGENTEAFF
v_call: TRBV18
clone_size: -

cdr3_aa: CASSVPGQGYTGTQYF
v_call: TRBV11-2
clone_size: -

cdr3_aa: CASSFMGRLGYTF
v_call: TRBV11-2
clone_size: -

cdr3_aa: CASRPRLAGGQETQYF
v_call: TRBV5-1
clone_size: -

cdr3_aa: CASMGQAGLFF
v_call: TRBV28
clone_size: -

cdr3_aa: CASSPFVRGSYGYTF
v_call: TRBV6-2/TRBV6-3
clone_size: -

cdr3_aa: CASSPRLAGVQETQYF
v_call: TRBV5-4
clone_size: -

cdr3_aa: CASSDGQPSLYEQYF
v_call: TRBV5-1
clone_size: -

cdr3_aa: CASSKDWPSGGVRETQYF
v_call: TRBV21-1
clone_size: few

cdr3_aa: CASSVAGLAGGPLDTQYF
v_call: TRBV9
clone_size: few

cdr3_aa: CATAGNRYEQYF
v_call: TRBV28
clone_size: -

cdr3_aa: CASRPQTYNEQFF
v_call: TRBV2
clone_size: -

cdr3_aa: CASRGPSNQPQHF
v_call: TRBV28
clone_size: few

cdr3_aa: CASSPGTPFNYGYTF
v_call: TRBV7-8
clone_size: -

cdr3_aa: CASSSLGRDVGYTF
v_call: TRBV11-2
clone_size: -

cdr3_aa: CASSPPGLAGVYEQYF
v_call: TRBV18
clone_size: -

cdr3_aa: CASSLTGGDHGYTF
v_call: TRBV7-9
clone_size: -

cdr3_aa: CASSWISGGGSEQYF
v_call: TRBV5-6
clone_size: -

cdr3_aa: CAWSAGQGVEKLFF
v_call: TRBV30
clone_size: -

cdr3_aa: CASSLRETEAFF
v_call: TRBV28
clone_size: -

cdr3_aa: CASTPSLAGEKLFF
v_call: TRBV7-2
clone_size: -

cdr3_aa: CASRTSAETQYF
v_call: TRBV11-3
clone_size: -

cdr3_aa: CASSQEPGNTEAFF
v_call: TRBV4-1
clone_size: -

cdr3_aa: CASQKGPSGNTIYF
v_call: TRBV28
clone_size: -

cdr3_aa: CASSPTEDTQYF
v_call: TRBV9
clone_size: -

cdr3_aa: CASSYSRGGDSPLHF
v_call: TRBV6-5
clone_size: -

cdr3_aa: CASSLGHVSEKLFF
v_call: TRBV7-8
clone_size: -

cdr3_aa: CASSNMAAQHF
v_call: TRBV19
clone_size: once

cdr3_aa: CASSLNSLGADTQYF
v_call: TRBV7-8
clone_size: -

cdr3_aa: CASSPSGVMNTEAFF
v_call: TRBV18
clone_size: -

cdr3_aa: CASSLQELSGNTIYF
v_call: TRBV11-3
clone_size: once

cdr3_aa: CASSSRGGANLWNEQFF
v_call: TRBV7-9
clone_size: -

cdr3_aa: CASSHMNSEAFF
v_call: TRBV4-1
clone_size: -

cdr3_aa: CATSDPTTDSNEQFF
v_call: TRBV24-1
clone_size: -

cdr3_aa: CASSQSSGGTGGQNEQFF
v_call: TRBV7-9
clone_size: -

cdr3_aa: CASSPRGLNTEAFF
v_call: TRBV3-1/TRBV3-2
clone_size: -

cdr3_aa: CASSSRQGSTEAFF
v_call: TRBV9
clone_size: -

cdr3_aa: CASSQIRGTGKFYGYTF
v_call: TRBV11-3
clone_size: -

cdr3_aa: CASSLGGDTQYF
v_call: TRBV11-3
clone_size: once

cdr3_aa: CASSRSGAGDTEAFF
v_call: TRBV4-1
clone_size: -

cdr3_aa: CATSDSGRQPQHF
v_call: TRBV24-1
clone_size: -

cdr3_aa: CASSFTGTGELFF
v_call: TRBV7-9
clone_size: -

cdr3_aa: CASSGGVEQYF
v_call: TRBV14
clone_size: -